These T cell receptor beta chains were read from a single sample in a study of blood T cell repertoires in COVID-19. Method: immunoSEQ multiplex PCR; TCRdb's copy keeps in-frame clones and lacks some. Among approximately 350,000 clones, 80% to 90% were seen once, and the ten largest hold 2.5% to 3.5%. The sample taken for sequencing was peripheral blood. The origin of the receptors is a woman in her thirties with COVID-19, enrolled during active disease. CDR3s include the opening cysteine and the closing phenylalanine or tryptophan. A D gene is named only where the DNA matches it firmly. Clone size, where shown, is once, few, many, or a class for clones that have expanded.

j_call	d_call	v_call	clone_size	cdr3_nt	cdr3_aa
TRBJ2-2	TRBD1	TRBV5-6	-	TGTGCCAGCAGGCCGTCCGACAGGGAAGGGGCCGGGGAGCTGTTTTTT	CASRPSDREGAGELFF
TRBJ1-1	TRBD1	TRBV6-5	once	TGTGCCAGCAGCGCCGGGACAGGAGAAGCTTTCTTT	CASSAGTGEAFF
TRBJ1-6	-	TRBV2	-	TGTGCCAGTAGTGGGGGGGTAACAATTAGTTCACCCCTCCACTTT	CASSGGVTISSPLHF
TRBJ2-3	-	TRBV5-8	-	TGTGCCAGCAGCGTTAGCGCCTCAGCGGTCACAGATACGCAGTATTTT	CASSVSASAVTDTQYF
TRBJ2-1	TRBD2	TRBV29-1	-	TGCAGCGTTGTAGGTAGCGGGAGGACCAATGAGCAGTTCTTC	CSVVGSGRTNEQFF
TRBJ1-1	-	TRBV11-2	-	TGTGCCAGCAGCTTAGAGGGGGCGGTGGACACTGAAGCTTTCTTT	CASSLEGAVDTEAFF
TRBJ2-4	-	TRBV19	few	TGTGCCAGTAGGTTGGTCGACTTAGCCAAAAACATTCAGTACTTC	CASRLVDLAKNIQYF
TRBJ1-2	TRBD1	TRBV7-2	-	TGTGCCAGCAGCTTAGGACAGGGAAGGGGCTACACCTTC	CASSLGQGRGYTF
TRBJ2-1	TRBD2	TRBV28	-	TGTGCCAGCAGTCCCGGGACTAGCGCGGGGGATGAGCAGTTCTTC	CASSPGTSAGDEQFF
TRBJ2-3	TRBD1	TRBV6-4	medium-sized	TGTGCCAGCAGCCCTGAGGGGGCCCAAGATACGCAGTATTTT	CASSPEGAQDTQYF
TRBJ2-1	TRBD1	TRBV7-9	-	TGTGCCAGCAGCTTAGGACAGGGGGCGAATAACAATGAGCAGTTCTTC	CASSLGQGANNNEQFF
TRBJ2-7	TRBD1	TRBV6-5	once	TGTGCCAGCAGGCGACAGGGTTGGCACGAGCAGTACTTC	CASRRQGWHEQYF
TRBJ2-1	TRBD1	TRBV7-2	once	TGTGCCAGCAGCTCGGAGGGACAGGGGTACAATGAGCAGTTCTTC	CASSSEGQGYNEQFF
TRBJ1-4	TRBD1	TRBV7-2	-	TGTGCCAGCAGCTTAGCGCAAGGGGGCCGGGAAAAACTGTTTTTT	CASSLAQGGREKLFF
TRBJ2-1	-	TRBV6-2/TRBV6-3	few	TGTGCCAGCAGTTACCACCGGGACTACAATGAGCAGTTCTTC	CASSYHRDYNEQFF
TRBJ2-3	TRBD2	TRBV5-5	-	TGTGCCAGCAGCTTGGGACTAGCGGGGTTCACAGATACGCAGTATTTT	CASSLGLAGFTDTQYF
TRBJ2-7	TRBD2	TRBV4-1	-	TGCGCCAGCAGCCCAAGTGCGCGGGGGGCCACCTACGAGCAGTACTTC	CASSPSARGATYEQYF
TRBJ1-2	-	TRBV2	-	TGTGCCAGCAGTGCGGAGGGGAACTATGGCTACACCTTC	CASSAEGNYGYTF
TRBJ2-1	-	TRBV9	-	TGTGCCAGCAGCGTAGAGGTGGGAGCGACCTACAATGAGCAGTTCTTC	CASSVEVGATYNEQFF
TRBJ1-6	TRBD1	TRBV4-1	-	TGCGCCAGCAGCCAAGTTAGAAGTTACAGGGGGTACCAGCAGAATTCACCCCTCCACTTT	CASSQVRSYRGYQQNSPLHF
TRBJ2-1	-	TRBV3-1/TRBV3-2	-	TGTGCCAGCAGCCAAGAGACTAGGTCGTGGTCCAATGAGCAGTTCTTC	CASSQETRSWSNEQFF
TRBJ2-7	-	TRBV10-1	-	TGCGCCAGCACCAGCAGGGCAGGGAGGCGGTTAATAGCCTACGAGCAGTACTTC	CASTSRAGRRLIAYEQYF
TRBJ1-4	TRBD1	TRBV19	-	TGTGCCAGTTTTGACAGGGGCGGTAATGAAAAACTGTTTTTT	CASFDRGGNEKLFF
TRBJ1-5	-	TRBV28	-	TGTGCCAGCAGTTTCCCGGGACACCTTTCCAATCAGCCCCAGCATTTT	CASSFPGHLSNQPQHF
TRBJ2-1	TRBD2	TRBV7-2	-	TGTGCCAGCAGCTTAACGACTAGCGGGTTAGGCTCCTACAATGAGCAGTTCTTC	CASSLTTSGLGSYNEQFF
TRBJ2-1	TRBD1	TRBV7-8	-	TGTGCCAGCAGCTTAGTCTTCCCCGGGACAGTCTCCTACAATGAGCAGTTCTTC	CASSLVFPGTVSYNEQFF
TRBJ2-1	TRBD2	TRBV11-2	-	TGTGCCAGCGGAGGATTCCGGGAGGGCCGGTACAATGAGCAGTTCTTC	CASGGFREGRYNEQFF
TRBJ1-2	-	TRBV7-9	few	TGTGCCAGCACCTTTGAGAACCGGGGTGGCTACACCTTC	CASTFENRGGYTF
TRBJ1-1	-	TRBV19	-	TGTGCCAGTGCTTCCCTGGTTAGGGGACTGAGGAACACTGAAGCTTTCTTT	CASASLVRGLRNTEAFF
TRBJ1-2	TRBD1	TRBV28	-	TGTGCCAGCAGCGTACAGGGGTGGGCCTATGGCTACACCTTC	CASSVQGWAYGYTF
TRBJ2-1	-	TRBV24-1	-	TGTGCCACCATGAGGAGCAATGAGCAGTTCTTC	CATMRSNEQFF
TRBJ1-2	TRBD1	TRBV7-9	-	TGTGCCAGCAGCCGACAGGGGCCGAACTATGGCTACACCTTC	CASSRQGPNYGYTF
TRBJ2-3	TRBD2	TRBV4-1	once	TGCGCCAGCAGCCAGGTTAGCGGGAGGAGAGCAGATACGCAGTATTTT	CASSQVSGRRADTQYF
TRBJ1-1	-	TRBV28	-	TGTGCCAGCAGTTTATCGGCCGACAGGCGTGCTTTCTTT	CASSLSADRRAFF
TRBJ2-5	-	TRBV11-1	-	TGTGCCAGCAGCTTCTCCAGGGTATTTGGGACCCAGTACTTC	CASSFSRVFGTQYF
TRBJ1-2	-	TRBV30	-	TGTGCCTGGAGTGACATCTACGCAGGGGTAGGGAACTATGGCTACACCTTC	CAWSDIYAGVGNYGYTF
TRBJ1-2	TRBD1	TRBV27	-	TGTGCCAGCAGTACCTCACGGACAGGGGTCCGGGGGGGCTACACCTTC	CASSTSRTGVRGGYTF
TRBJ1-2	-	TRBV7-9	-	TGTGCCAGCAGCTTAGGTAACAGCAACTATGGCTACACCTTC	CASSLGNSNYGYTF
TRBJ1-1	TRBD1	TRBV9	-	TGTGCCAGCAGCGGGGGACAGTCAGTTGAAGCTTTCTTT	CASSGGQSVEAFF
TRBJ1-2	-	TRBV11-2	-	TGTGCCAGCAGCTTAGATCCAGGGGATGGAGCTAGGTATGGCTACACCTTC	CASSLDPGDGARYGYTF